Listed below are T cell receptor beta chains from one sample, sequenced in a study of Graves' ophthalmopathy and Graves' hyperthyroidism. TCRdb used MiXCR to reprocess the multiplex PCR reads, holding one entry per CDR3 protein. The sample shows 900,000 to 1,200,000 distinct CDR3 sequences, around a third of them seen only once. Sequenced: peripheral blood or thyroid tissue (not recorded which). These TCRs come from an adult man with Graves' hyperthyroidism. CDR3s include the opening cysteine and the closing phenylalanine or tryptophan. Clone size appears in some rows only: once, few, many, or a class for an expanded clone.

cdr3_aa	clone_size	j_call	v_call	cdr3_length
CASKTDRDTQYF	few	TRBJ2-3	TRBV2	12
CSARGIPGLAGSSNTGELFF	NA	TRBJ2-2	TRBV20-1	20
CASSEGESEYYGYTF	NA	TRBJ1-2	TRBV10-3	15
CASSLGTGELFF	many	TRBJ2-2	TRBV12-3/TRBV12-4	12
CASSQQTGLNSPLHF	many	TRBJ1-6	TRBV12-3/TRBV12-4	15
CASSQQGVVNVLTF	NA	TRBJ2-6	TRBV10-2	14
CDMTLTGGRLNTGELFF	NA	TRBJ2-2	TRBV6-5	17
CAWSYGLHYSRYEQYF	NA	TRBJ2-7	TRBV30	16
CASSLIGQGSYEQYF	NA	TRBJ2-7	TRBV10-2	15
CASSPIKVVVVYF	NA	TRBJ2-7	TRBV28	13
CAWSQPGLITEAFF	NA	TRBJ1-1	TRBV30	14
CATRSGGEAFF	NA	TRBJ1-1	TRBV6-1	11
CSVVASSSYEQYF	many	TRBJ2-7	TRBV29-1	13
CASSRTWQNYGYTF	many	TRBJ1-2	TRBV27	14
CASSQDFGGTSYEQYF	many	TRBJ2-7	TRBV4-1	16
CASSFTASTGELFF	many	TRBJ2-2	TRBV12-3/TRBV12-4	14
CAISERLGRLSGTTPEDYEQYF	few	TRBJ2-7	TRBV10-3	22
CASSVAGEKLFF	NA	TRBJ1-4	TRBV5-1	12
CASSSRTSGSISPGELFF	few	TRBJ2-2	TRBV7-8	18
CASSEAQGGSSYEQYF	few	TRBJ2-7	TRBV6-6	16
CSVEEPGGVGPYEQYF	NA	TRBJ2-7	TRBV29-1	16
CAISGWFGWSEGSEAFF	NA	TRBJ1-1	TRBV10-3	17
CASSQGRVGGASGNTIYF	few	TRBJ1-3	TRBV11-2	18
CASSPLAGAHRGELFF	NA	TRBJ2-2	TRBV5-6	16
CASSISGTAGNTIYF	few	TRBJ1-3	TRBV19	15
CSVAVGLAGAPGELFF	NA	TRBJ2-2	TRBV29-1	16